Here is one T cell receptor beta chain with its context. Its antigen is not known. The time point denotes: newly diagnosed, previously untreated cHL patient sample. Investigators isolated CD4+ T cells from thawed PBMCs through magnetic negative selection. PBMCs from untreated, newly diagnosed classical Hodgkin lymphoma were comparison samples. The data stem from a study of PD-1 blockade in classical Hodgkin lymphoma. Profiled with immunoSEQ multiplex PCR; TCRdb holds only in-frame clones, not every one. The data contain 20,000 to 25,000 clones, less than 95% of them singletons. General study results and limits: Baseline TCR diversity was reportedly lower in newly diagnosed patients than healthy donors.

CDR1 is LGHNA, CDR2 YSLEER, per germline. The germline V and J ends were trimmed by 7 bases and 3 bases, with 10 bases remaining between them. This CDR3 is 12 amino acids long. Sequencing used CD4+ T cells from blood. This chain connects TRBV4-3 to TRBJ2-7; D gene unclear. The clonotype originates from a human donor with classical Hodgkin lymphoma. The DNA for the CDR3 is TGCGCCAGCACCAACAGCCGCTACGAGCAGTACTTC. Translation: CASTNSRYEQYF.